These 26 T cell receptor beta chains originate from one sample sequenced in a study of T cells after yellow fever vaccination. A single record per CDR3 protein comes from TCRdb applying MiXCR to the 5' RACE reads. The sample consists of 300,000 to 350,000 distinct CDR3 sequences, approximately 4% of them appearing once. Specimen: PBMCs, collected 15 days after the yellow fever booster vaccination. These receptors all stem from a man aged 18-30 years who received the YFV17D yellow fever vaccine.

This clonotype was seen ten or more times. The V and J genes are TRBV7-9 and TRBJ2-2, with D maybe TRBD1 (6 bases). The CDR3 is 15 amino acids. V was cut by 5 bases and J by 3 bases, with 13 bases left in between. Looked up from germline, CDR1 is SEHNR and CDR2 is FQNEAQ (reference sequence). The CDR3 bases are TGTGCCAGCAGCCCCCCGACAGGACACACCGGGGAGCTGTTTTTT. Amino acids: CASSPPTGHTGELFF.

This clonotype was detected only a few times. The rearrangement joins TRBV2 to TRBJ1-1; D unresolved. With 6 bases removed from V and 1 base from J, the gap between germline ends came to 9 bases. The CDR3 is 13 amino acids. CDR1 is SNHLY, CDR2 FYNNEI, per germline. In DNA, the CDR3 is TGTGCCAGCAGGCCCAACAGGAACACTGAAGCTTTCTTT. It is translated as CASRPNRNTEAFF.

There are many counts of this clonotype. The chain combines TRBV4-3 with TRBJ2-5; D is ambiguous. In germline, CDR1 is LGHNA, CDR2 YSLEER. The CDR3 is made up of 12 amino acids. Trimming took 0 bases from V and 5 from J, leaving 4 bases between them. CDR3 in DNA: TGCGCCAGCAGCCAAGATCGGGAGACCCAGTACTTC. Its protein is CASSQDRETQYF.

This clonotype was counted ten times or more. V and J are TRBV29-1 and TRBJ1-1, with a possible D match to TRBD1 (6 bases). Trimming removed 7 bases at V and 4 bases at J, with 16 bases between. The CDR3 consists of 13 residues. Germline CDR1 SQVTM, CDR2 ANQGSEA. The CDR3, as DNA: TGCAGCGCCGAGGGGGGGCTGGGCACTGAAGCTTTCTTT. Translating it yields CSAEGGLGTEAFF.

This clonotype appeared a few times. The chain couples TRBV7-2 to TRBJ2-3, with D hard to call. Trimming took off 5 bases at V and 3 bases at J, with 12 bases between the two ends. The CDR3 loop spans 14 amino acids. Germline CDR1 and CDR2: SGHTA and FQGNSA. The DNA for the CDR3 is TGTGCCAGCAGCCGGTCCTTAATAACAGATACGCAGTATTTT. Its translation is CASSRSLITDTQYF.

This clonotype showed up many times. The chain recombines TRBV4-3 with TRBJ2-2; D gene unclear. V lost 4 bases and J lost 2, with 5 bases in between. The germline CDR1 and CDR2 sequences are LGHNA and YSLEER. The CDR3 consists of 13 residues. The CDR3 loop reads CASSPTNTGELFF. The CDR3 DNA sequence: TGCGCCAGCAGCCCTACTAACACCGGGGAGCTGTTTTTT.

This clonotype was seen many times. The rearrangement joins TRBV4-3 to TRBJ2-2; D is possibly TRBD1 or TRBD2 (5 bases each). V was shortened by 0 bases and J by 5 bases, with 7 bases between the two germline ends. Germline-derived CDR1 and CDR2 are LGHNA and YSLEER. This CDR3 has 14 residues. CDR3 nucleotides: TGCGCCAGCAGCCAAGAGAGGGGAACCGGGGAGCTGTTTTTT. This encodes CASSQERGTGELFF.

This clonotype came up a few times. This rearrangement joins TRBV18 to TRBJ2-5, with D perhaps matching TRBD1 (5 bases). Trimming removed 2 bases from V and 2 bases from J, with 18 bases in between. The CDR3 totals 17 residues. Germline CDR1 KGHSH, CDR2 LQKENI. The CDR3 loop reads CASSPKSTAVVQETQYF. The CDR3 nucleotides read TGTGCCAGCTCACCAAAATCGACAGCCGTAGTTCAAGAGACCCAGTACTTC.

This clonotype has a count of ten or more. The rearrangement joins TRBV29-1 to TRBJ2-6; 10 bases are shared with TRBD1. Germline V lookup: CDR1 SQVTM, CDR2 ANQGSEA. The ends lost 6 bases at V and 1 base at J; junction bases unmatched: 9. This CDR3 is built from 17 residues. CDR3 residues: CSVGRGQGTSGANVLTF. The CDR3 nucleotides read TGCAGCGTCGGTCGGGGACAGGGGACATCTGGGGCCAACGTCCTGACTTTC.

In its sample, this clonotype was seen a few times. The DNA of the CDR3 is TGCAGTGTCCAAGGGGACAGGGGATGGGGGACCCAGTACTTC. It codes for CSVQGDRGWGTQYF. The rearrangement links TRBV20-1 to TRBJ2-5, with TRBD1 identical over 10 bases. V was pared by 7 bases and J by 7 bases, with 12 bases of the junction left unmatched. The CDR3 runs to 14 residues. Germline loops: CDR1 DFQATT, CDR2 SNEGSKA (reference sequence).

The CDR3 sequence: CASSQEGGGGVTQYF. CDR3 DNA: TGCGCCAGCAGCCAAGAGGGGGGGGGCGGAGTGACCCAGTACTTC. V usage is TRBV4-1 and J usage is TRBJ2-5, with D possibly matching TRBD2 (7 bases). CDR3 length: 15 amino acids. Germline-derived CDR1 and CDR2 are MGHRA and YSYEKL. V lost 0 bases to trimming and J lost 7 bases, with 15 bases between them.

This clonotype was recorded at least ten times. The chain combines TRBV15 with TRBJ2-1; 7 bases map to TRBD1. Per germline, CDR1 LNHNV and CDR2 YYDKDF (reference sequence). The trim removed 11 bases at V and 10 bases at J, leaving 26 bases unmatched. There are 17 residues in the CDR3. The CDR3 here is CAVNRDRGGAVSREQFF. Here the CDR3 DNA reads TGTGCCGTCAACAGGGACCGAGGGGGCGCGGTCTCACGCGAGCAGTTCTTC.

For this clonotype: Relative to the germline gene, one junction end is altered; a read error may explain this. The chain couples TRBV6-2 or TRBV6-3 to TRBJ2-3; tentatively, D is TRBD2 (6 bases). This CDR3 has 12 residues. Germline assignment: CDR1 MNHEY and CDR2 SVGEGT. The CDR3 coding sequence is TGTGCCAGCAGTTACGGGACTCCAACGAGACATTTT. Its protein product is CASSYGTPTRHF.

This chain links TRBV19 with TRBJ2-4, with a possible D match to TRBD1 (6 bases). Looked up from germline, CDR1 is LNHDA and CDR2 is SQIVND (reference sequence). Trimming took off 0 bases at V and 8 bases at J, with 14 bases between the two ends. The CDR3 spans 15 residues. In DNA form, the CDR3 reads TGTGCCAGTAGTATAGATAGAGGGGGTCGGGACATTCAGTACTTC. Amino acid sequence: CASSIDRGGRDIQYF. Together with reference TRBV19 and TRBJ2-4, the CDR3 gives the full variable domain: DGGITQSPKYLFRKEGQNVTLSCEQNLNHDAMYWYRQDPGQGLRLIYYSQIVNDFQKGDIAEGYSVSREKKESFPLTVTSAQKNPTAFYLCASSIDRGGRDIQYFGAGTRLSVL.

This clonotype has at least ten counts. The chain recombines TRBV30 with TRBJ2-5; the D gene is possibly TRBD1 (7 bases). Trimming cost V 3 bases and J 5 bases, with 16 bases left between them. The CDR3 is 14 amino acids. CDR1 GTSNPN and CDR2 SVGIG come from the germline V gene (reference sequence). The CDR3 DNA is TGTGCCTGGAGCGGTGGAGGGGGCGGGGAGACCCAGTACTTC. Its protein product is CAWSGGGGGETQYF.

This clonotype was picked up many times. This rearrangement joins TRBV7-8 to TRBJ2-5, with D maybe TRBD1 (6 bases). Looked up from germline, CDR1 is SGHVS and CDR2 is FQNEAQ. V was pared by 5 bases and J by 5 bases, with 24 bases between. The CDR3 is 17 amino acids. This chain's CDR3 is CASSLSAGAPSWETQYF. In nucleotides, the CDR3 is TGTGCCAGCAGCCTAAGTGCAGGGGCCCCATCGTGGGAGACCCAGTACTTC.

This clonotype was seen repeatedly, ten times or more. This sequence joins TRBV27 and TRBJ2-7; no clear D. The germline V gene encodes CDR1 MNHEY and CDR2 SMNVEV (reference sequence). Deletions cut 2 bases from V and 4 bases from J, with 15 bases between. This CDR3 is 15 amino acids long. The CDR3 DNA follows: TGTGCCAGCAGTTTAAGGCCCGTCTCTCTTTACGAGCAGTACTTC. This codes for CASSLRPVSLYEQYF.

This clonotype appeared a few times. The rearrangement uses TRBV6-1 and TRBJ1-6; D uncertain. Germline lookup yields CDR1 MNHNS and CDR2 SASEGT. V lost 3 bases and J lost 0, with 6 bases in between. CDR3 length: 15 residues. DNA of the CDR3: TGTGCCAGCAGTGACGTGGACTCCTATAATTCACCCCTCCACTTT. Protein sequence: CASSDVDSYNSPLHF.

This clonotype was found many times. V gene TRBV12-3 or TRBV12-4 combines with J gene TRBJ2-7, with no clear D. Trimming removed 6 bases from V and 6 bases from J, with 15 bases in between. The CDR3 consists of 13 residues. The CDR3 sequence is CASRPGFGGEQYF. The CDR3 DNA is TGTGCCAGCAGGCCGGGTTTCGGTGGCGAGCAGTACTTC.

The rearrangement uses TRBV12-3 or TRBV12-4 and TRBJ1-1; 8 nucleotides match TRBD1. CDR3 length: 17 amino acids. After removal of 1 base from V and 0 bases from J, the junction contained 7 bases not matched to a gene. The CDR3 here is CASSLGQGAILNTEAFF. CDR3 DNA sequence: TGTGCCAGCAGTTTAGGGCAGGGGGCGATTCTGAACACTGAAGCTTTCTTT.

CDR3 bases: TGCAGTGCTTTAACAGTCAATCAGCCCCAGCATTTT. This encodes CSALTVNQPQHF. The chain couples TRBV20-1 to TRBJ1-5; D uncertain. Looked up from germline, CDR1 is DFQATT and CDR2 is SNEGSKA (reference sequence). V dropped 5 bases and J dropped 3 bases, with 8 bases sitting between them. CDR3 size: 12 residues.

The sample holds a few counts of this clonotype. The chain links TRBV10-3 to TRBJ1-2, with 9 bases lining up with TRBD1. The V segment lost 6 bases and the J segment 3 bases; nucleotides outside the gene matches: 5. The germline V gene has CDR1 ENHRY and CDR2 SYGVKD. The CDR3 is 14 amino acids. Here the CDR3 reads CAIRGQGGDYGYTF. DNA of the CDR3: TGTGCCATCAGGGGACAGGGAGGGGACTATGGCTACACCTTC.

There are many counts of this clonotype. This chain uses TRBV4-1 with TRBJ2-1; 7 nucleotides align to TRBD1. V was pared by 4 bases and J by 0 bases, with 6 bases of the junction left unmatched. This CDR3 contains 16 residues. The V gene's germline CDR1 is MGHRA and CDR2 YSYEKL. Written as DNA, the CDR3 is TGCGCCAGCAGCCCGGGACAGCGATCCTCCTACAATGAGCAGTTCTTC. Its protein is CASSPGQRSSYNEQFF.

This clonotype was detected ten times or more. This chain links TRBV5-1 with TRBJ1-1; no clear D gene. The CDR3 runs 14 residues. Between the trimmed V and J ends, which lost 0 bases and 5 bases, there was a span of 11 bases. Germline V gene sequence: CDR1 SGHRS, CDR2 YFSETQ. The CDR3 DNA reads TGCGCCAGCAGCTTGGGAGGGAGTTATACTGAAGCTTTCTTT. This sequence encodes CASSLGGSYTEAFF.

This clonotype was observed a few times. V is TRBV29-1 and J is TRBJ2-5, with 8 bases aligning to TRBD1. V shed 3 bases and J 0 bases; nucleotides not matched to a gene: 12. CDR1 is SQVTM and CDR2 is ANQGSEA in the germline V gene. The CDR3 length is 17 residues. This chain's CDR3 is CSVEEPKDRDHQETQYF. In nucleotides, the CDR3 is TGCAGCGTTGAGGAGCCCAAGGACAGGGACCACCAAGAGACCCAGTACTTC.

The J gene is TRBJ2-5, the V gene TRBV6-6, with 8 bases lining up with TRBD2. The CDR3 extends over 15 amino acids. Germline CDR1 MNHNY, CDR2 SVGAGI (reference sequence). The ends lost 0 bases at V and 5 bases at J; junction bases unmatched: 5. The CDR3 is CASSYSSGGGETQYF. DNA for the CDR3: TGTGCCAGCAGTTACTCGAGCGGGGGCGGGGAGACCCAGTACTTC.